This entry describes one TCR beta chain. Its antigen is undetermined. Primers for the PCR totalled 60 Vbeta and 13 Jbeta. Clones were read by immunoSEQ multiplex PCR, and TCRdb kept only the in-frame ones, dropping some. The sample contains 250,000 to 350,000 clones, 75% to 85% of which appear only once. This sample is part of a study of cytomegalovirus exposure and HLA in healthy donors. Study-level findings and limits: The study had only CMV serostatus as immune exposure information. Later on, a genetic analysis was performed. It linked a missense variant in DCLRE1C with V- and J-gene trimming of TCR beta. Listed as cytomegalovirus-associated were roughly 180 TCR beta chains.

Trimming left V 0 bases short and J 5 bases short, with 11 bases between. The CDR3 totals 15 residues. Germline V CDR1 and CDR2: PRHDT, FYEKMQ (reference sequence). The chain couples TRBV13 to TRBJ1-5, with D possibly matching TRBD1 (5 bases). The sequence came from a girl aged 2 to 10 in good health and CMV-seronegative. The source material was PBMCs. The CDR3 reads CASSLGRQQYQPQHF. In nucleotides, the CDR3 is TGTGCCAGCAGCTTAGGCCGACAGCAGTATCAGCCCCAGCATTTT.